The present T cell receptor (beta chain) was sequenced within a study of OX40 agonist ivuxolimab in advanced cancers. The wider study: Patients undergoing dose escalation presented with hepatocellular carcinoma, melanoma, renal cell or head and neck cancer.

Assay used: immunoSEQ multiplex PCR; TCRdb lists only in-frame clones, some missing. The repertoire holds roughly 60,000 clones, with about 89% as singletons. Trimming left V 7 bases short and J 5 bases short, with 11 bases between. In germline, CDR1 is SQVTM, CDR2 ANQGSEA. The CDR3 is made up of 11 amino acids. This sample comprised CD4+ or CD8+ T cells sorted from blood, obtained in a trial of the OX40 agonist ivuxolimab. The source is an adult with an advanced solid tumor such as melanoma, head and neck, liver or kidney cancer. The V and J genes are TRBV29-1 and TRBJ2-5; D not resolved. CDR3 nucleotide sequence: TGCAGCGCCGGAAGGTGGGAGACCCAGTACTTC. This gives the protein CSAGRWETQYF. The whole variable domain, filled in from reference TRBV29-1 and TRBJ2-5, reads SAVISQKPSRDICQRGTSLTIQCQVDSQVTMMFWYRQQPGQSLTLIATANQGSEATYESGFVIDKFPISRPNLTFSTLTVSNMSPEDSSIYLCSAGRWETQYFGPGTRLLVL.